These 11 T cell receptor beta chains originate from one sample sequenced in a study of T-cell reconstitution after alpha-beta-depleted transplantation in children. Unique molecular identifiers featured in how the TCRbeta library was prepared. TCRdb reprocessed the PCR reads with MiXCR, giving one entry per CDR3 protein. The sample contains 600,000 to 700,000 distinct CDR3 sequences, roughly 17% of which appear only once. Here the sequenced sample was PBMCs from the stem cell graft donor, taken from the stem cell graft. The receptors originated from a human donor who donated a stem cell graft to a child with acute myeloid leukemia.

This clonotype was picked up many times. The V call is TRBV29-1, the J call TRBJ2-1; no reliable D call. Germline V gene data show CDR1 as SQVTM and CDR2 as ANQGSEA. V lost 6 bases to trimming and J lost 5 bases, with 11 bases between them. The CDR3 loop spans 12 amino acids. As DNA, the CDR3 is TGCAGCGTAACGGCCACTCACAATGAGCAGTTCTTC. Its translation is CSVTATHNEQFF.

This clonotype was counted a single time. This could be a read error, since a much larger clone is one nucleotide away. No conserved phenylalanine or tryptophan is present at the end of the CDR3, so a read error is the likely explanation. This chain uses TRBV12-3 or TRBV12-4 with TRBJ1-5; 8 bases fit TRBD1. J lost 3 bases, V lost 6 bases, and 4 bases had no gene match. CDR3 length: 14 residues. CDR3 region: CASRVGQDNQPQHC. CDR3 in DNA: TGTGCCAGCAGAGTGGGACAGGACAATCAGCCCCAGCATTGT.

This chain uses TRBV11-3 with TRBJ2-7; TRBD1 matches at 7 bases. J was trimmed by 3 bases and V by 5 bases; bases with no gene match: 4. The CDR3 length is 13 residues. CDR1 and CDR2 from the germline V gene are SGHNT and YENEEA. The CDR3 sequence: CASSIRDSYEQYF. The DNA of the CDR3 is TGTGCCAGCAGCATCCGGGACAGCTACGAGCAGTACTTC.

This clonotype was counted only a few times. This chain joins TRBV5-1 and TRBJ1-1; TRBD1 matches 7 bases. Germline V gene data show CDR1 as SGHRS and CDR2 as YFSETQ. Germline trimming cut 4 bases from V and 6 bases from J; bases unmatched to any gene: 12. CDR3 size: 15 residues. Here the CDR3 reads CASSMLTGTASEAFF. The CDR3 region has the DNA TGCGCCAGCAGCATGTTGACAGGGACAGCGTCTGAAGCTTTCTTT. Full variable domain (missing parts from reference TRBV5-1 and TRBJ1-1): KAGVTQTPRYLIKTRGQQVTLSCSPISGHRSVSWYQQTPGQGLQFLFEYFSETQRNKGNFPGRFSGRQFSNSRSEMNVSTLELGDSALYLCASSMLTGTASEAFFGQGTRLTVV.

In its sample, this clonotype was seen once. Being one base from a much bigger clone, this may be a read error. J is TRBJ2-5 and V is TRBV9; 12 bases agree with TRBD2. In germline, CDR1 is SGDLS, CDR2 YYNGEE. CDR3 length: 16 residues. V was pared by 3 bases and J by 4 bases, with 7 bases of the junction left unmatched. In nucleotides, the CDR3 is TGTGCCAGCAGCGCATCTAGCGGGGGGGGGCGAGAGACCCAGTACTTC. Amino acids: CASSASSGGGRETQYF.

The rearrangement uses TRBV20-1 and TRBJ1-4, with D perhaps matching TRBD1 (6 bases). Germline CDR1 and CDR2: DFQATT and SNEGSKA (reference sequence). The V end lost 0 bases, the J end lost 7 bases, and 15 bases lay between the germline ends. The CDR3 covers 15 residues. The CDR3 sequence is CSARDRGQPSEKLFF. CDR3 DNA: TGCAGTGCTAGAGATCGGGGGCAGCCAAGTGAAAAACTGTTTTTT.

This clonotype was seen only a few times. The V and J genes are TRBV7-8 and TRBJ2-7; no clear D gene. This CDR3 region has 12 residues. Germline lookup yields CDR1 SGHVS and CDR2 FQNEAQ. V gave up 3 bases and J gave up 7 bases, with 10 bases separating them. This CDR3 is CASSFLNSEQYF. The CDR3 DNA reads TGTGCCAGCAGCTTCCTTAATAGTGAGCAGTACTTC. Full variable domain (missing parts from reference TRBV7-8 and TRBJ2-7): GAGVSQSPRYKVAKRGQDVALRCDPISGHVSLFWYQQALGQGPEFLTYFQNEAQLDKSGLPSDRFFAERPEGSVSTLKIQRTQQEDSAVYLCASSFLNSEQYFGPGTRLTVT.

This clonotype was seen ten or more times. An end of the junction does not agree with germline; a read error may underlie this. This chain links TRBV20-1 with TRBJ2-1, with 7 positions matching TRBD2. Germline values: CDR1 DFQATT, CDR2 SNEGSKA (reference sequence). The CDR3 is made up of 11 amino acids. The DNA of the CDR3 is TGCAGTGCGAGAGCGGGGCTTGAGCAGTTCTTC. Residues: CSARAGLEQFF.

This clonotype was picked up a small number of times. The rearrangement joins TRBV6-1 to TRBJ2-5, with TRBD1 identical over 7 bases. The CDR3 totals 14 residues. Germline CDR1 is MNHNS and CDR2 is SASEGT. Trimming took 7 bases from V and 1 from J; bases not matched to a gene: 6. The CDR3 coding sequence is TGTGCCAGCACCAGGGGGTTCGGCCAAGAGACCCAGTACTTC. It translates to CASTRGFGQETQYF.

A few counts support this clonotype. The V gene is TRBV7-2, the J gene TRBJ1-6; TRBD1 matches at 11 bases. The CDR3 is made up of 16 amino acids. Germline V CDR1 and CDR2: SGHTA, FQGNSA. The junction had 7 bases not matched to a gene; V was cut back by 0 bases and J by 12 bases. CDR3: CASSLARTGGAGPLHF. The CDR3 nucleotides are TGTGCCAGCAGCTTAGCTCGGACAGGGGGCGCGGGACCCCTCCACTTT. Full variable domain (missing parts from reference TRBV7-2 and TRBJ1-6): GAGVSQSPSNKVTEKGKDVELRCDPISGHTALYWYRQSLGQGLEFLIYFQGNSAPDKSGLPSDRFSAERTGGSVSTLTIQRTQQEDSAVYLCASSLARTGGAGPLHFGNGTRLTVT.

This clonotype was counted many times. CDR3 amino acids: CASSSTGTGIDGYTF. The CDR3 DNA sequence: TGTGCCAGCAGCAGTACCGGGACAGGGATCGATGGCTACACCTTC. This chain joins TRBV12-3 or TRBV12-4 and TRBJ1-2, with 9 bases matching TRBD1. The CDR3 covers 15 residues. V gave up 6 bases and J gave up 6 bases; unmatched junction bases: 11.